Below, 24 T cell receptor beta chains from the same sample are listed, as sequenced in a study of blood T cells in healthy people across ages. A sample-barcoded 5' primer and a J-beta primer mix were used in a second PCR of roughly 7 to 12 cycles. TCRdb fed the 5' RACE reads into MiXCR, producing one record per CDR3 protein. There are around 990,000 distinct CDR3 sequences in the sample; under 30% occur only once, and approximately 0.79% lies in the top ten. Another study also made use of these data, one on T cells of mothers and their children.

The specimen was blood. All receptors come from a girl aged 2 to 10 in good health.

This chain connects TRBV6-5 to TRBJ1-2; perhaps TRBD1 as D (5 bases). CDR3 size: 13 residues. Trimming pared 2 bases from V and 3 bases from J, leaving 7 bases between. Germline CDR1 reads MNHEY; CDR2 reads SVGAGI. This CDR3 is CASSYRRDYGYTF. The DNA of the CDR3 is TGTGCCAGCAGTTACCGCAGGGACTATGGCTACACCTTC.

This clonotype was found a few times. The genes are TRBV25-1 and TRBJ2-7; 9 nucleotides agree with TRBD1. The CDR3 sequence is 15 residues long. V trimming: 4 bases; J trimming: 4 bases; junction bases outside the gene matches: 8. From germline, CDR1 is MGHDK and CDR2 SYGVNS. The CDR3 region is CASSGWDRDGYEQYF. CDR3 in DNA: TGTGCCAGCAGTGGCTGGGACAGGGACGGATACGAGCAGTACTTC.

This clonotype occurred a few times. J is TRBJ1-1 and V is TRBV12-3 or TRBV12-4; no definite D call. Trimming cost V 7 bases and J 5 bases, with 11 bases left between them. The CDR3 has 12 residues. The CDR3 sequence is CASTLLVTEAFF. The CDR3 coding sequence is TGTGCCAGCACCCTCCTAGTAACTGAAGCTTTCTTT.

Of note for this clonotype: The CDR3 end shows no conserved phenylalanine or tryptophan, and so a read error is likely. Because the CDR3's place on the DNA is in doubt, the DNA is left out and the CDR3 is given as listed by TCRdb. The genes are TRBV5-1 and TRBJ2-3; the table's D call, TRBD2, was not checked against the DNA. Inclusive of both ends, the CDR3 amounts to 12 amino acids. Germline CDR1 and CDR2: SGHRS and YFSETQ. CDR3 loop: CASSFEGLEPLV.

The rearrangement joins TRBV12-3 or TRBV12-4 to TRBJ1-3; 8 positions match TRBD1. J lost 2 bases, V lost 6 bases, and 6 bases had no gene match. The CDR3 is 15 amino acids. CDR3 protein: CASREQGGPGNTIYF. For the CDR3, the DNA is TGTGCCAGCAGGGAACAGGGGGGCCCTGGAAACACCATATATTTT.

The chain uses TRBV5-1 and TRBJ2-7; D unclear. This CDR3 contains 14 residues. The V gene lost 4 bases and the J gene lost 2 bases, with 13 bases spanning the gap. CDR1 is SGHRS, CDR2 YFSETQ, per germline. Written as DNA, the CDR3 is TGCGCCAGCAGCCCCCGCCTAGGCACCTACGAGCAGTACTTC. It translates to CASSPRLGTYEQYF. The full variable domain, in which reference TRBV5-1 and TRBJ2-7 provide the parts outside the CDR3, is KAGVTQTPRYLIKTRGQQVTLSCSPISGHRSVSWYQQTPGQGLQFLFEYFSETQRNKGNFPGRFSGRQFSNSRSEMNVSTLELGDSALYLCASSPRLGTYEQYFGPGTRLTVT.

Concerning this clonotype itself: At one boundary the junction diverges from the germline segment, which might be a read error. V is TRBV20-1 and J is TRBJ2-4; perhaps TRBD1 as D (6 bases). Germline lookup yields CDR1 DFQATT and CDR2 SNEGSKA (reference sequence). CDR3 length: 11 amino acids. The DNA of the CDR3 is TGCAGTGCTAGAGTCAGGGGACGTTGGGACTTC. Translated: CSARVRGRWDF.

The table lists this clonotype with a few counts. The V call is TRBV12-3 or TRBV12-4, the J call TRBJ2-7, with D perhaps TRBD2 (5 bases). Deletions cut 7 bases from V and 0 bases from J, with 13 bases between. CDR3 length: 14 residues. In DNA form, the CDR3 reads TGTGCCAGCAACATAGAGGGTGCCTCCTACGAGCAGTACTTC. Translation: CASNIEGASYEQYF.

The V gene is TRBV24-1, the J gene TRBJ2-4; D is undetermined. Trimming removed 3 bases from V and 2 bases from J, with 7 bases in between. Germline CDR1 KGHDR, CDR2 SFDVKD. The CDR3 length is 14 residues. The CDR3 nucleotides are TGTGCCACCAGTGATACCGGTCCCAAAAACATTCAGTACTTC. Protein product: CATSDTGPKNIQYF.

This chain connects TRBV11-2 to TRBJ2-2; no clear D gene. Germline CDR1 and CDR2: SGHAT and FQNNGV. The CDR3 is made up of 14 amino acids. The ends were cut back, 3 bases at V and 2 bases at J, with 7 bases in the middle. The CDR3 DNA reads as TGTGCCAGCAGCTTCGATCCCAACACCGGGGAGCTGTTTTTT. Protein: CASSFDPNTGELFF.

This clonotype showed up just a few times. This chain connects TRBV7-9 to TRBJ2-3, with TRBD1 matching 9 bases. Per the germline V gene, CDR1 is SEHNR and CDR2 is FQNEAQ (reference sequence). This CDR3 region has 14 residues. Trimming removed 7 bases from V and 6 bases from J; junction bases left unmatched: 8. CDR3 protein: CASTVTGGGDTQYF. Here the CDR3 DNA reads TGTGCCAGCACCGTAACAGGGGGCGGTGATACGCAGTATTTT.

This rearrangement joins TRBV5-1 to TRBJ2-3; D call uncertain. The CDR3 sequence is 14 residues long. The V and J ends lost 1 base and 6 bases respectively, with 12 bases between them. Germline CDR1 is SGHRS and CDR2 is YFSETQ. CDR3 nucleotide sequence: TGCGCCAGCAGCTTGAGGGCGAACGAGGATACGCAGTATTTT. Translating it yields CASSLRANEDTQYF. Supplemented by reference TRBV5-1 and TRBJ2-3, the full variable domain reads KAGVTQTPRYLIKTRGQQVTLSCSPISGHRSVSWYQQTPGQGLQFLFEYFSETQRNKGNFPGRFSGRQFSNSRSEMNVSTLELGDSALYLCASSLRANEDTQYFGPGTRLTVL.

The chain combines TRBV27 with TRBJ2-1, with D tentatively TRBD1 or TRBD2 (5 bases each). The end of the DNA is better explained by TRBJ2-5, so the J call may be wrong. Germline CDR1 MNHEY, CDR2 SMNVEV (reference sequence). The CDR3 is 15 amino acids. The CDR3: CASSLSGRAVETQYF. DNA for the CDR3: TGTGCCAGCAGTTTATCGGGGCGGGCAGTAGAGACCCAGTACTTC.

The J gene is TRBJ2-1, the V gene TRBV6-2 or TRBV6-3; 12 positions agree with TRBD2. CDR1 and CDR2 from the germline V gene are MNHEY and SVGEGT. The CDR3 is 14 amino acids. V trimming: 6 bases; J trimming: 8 bases; junction bases outside the gene matches: 5. The CDR3 protein is CASSYLAGGDEQFF. Here the CDR3 DNA reads TGTGCCAGCAGCTACCTAGCGGGAGGGGATGAGCAGTTCTTC.

This clonotype was recorded a few times. The chain recombines TRBV4-2 with TRBJ2-1; 11 bases line up with TRBD2. There are 17 residues in the CDR3. V gave up 2 bases and J gave up 7 bases; unmatched junction bases: 10. Germline V gene sequence: CDR1 LGHNA, CDR2 YNFKEQ. The CDR3 sequence: CASSQSPLAGGYNEQFF. DNA of the CDR3: TGTGCCAGCAGCCAATCTCCTTTAGCGGGGGGGTATAATGAGCAGTTCTTC.

The chain is built from TRBV12-3 or TRBV12-4 and TRBJ2-1; 9 bases are a match to TRBD2. The CDR3 is made up of 16 amino acids. V shed 6 bases, J shed 1 base, and the junction held 7 bases outside the gene matches. For the CDR3, the DNA is TGTGCCAGCAGAAAATCGACTAGCGGTTCCTACAATGAGCAGTTCTTC. Residues: CASRKSTSGSYNEQFF.

This clonotype came up a few times. The chain carries TRBV7-2 and TRBJ2-2; D is uncertain. This CDR3 region has 15 residues. The V gene's germline CDR1 is SGHTA and CDR2 FQGNSA. V lost 2 bases to trimming and J lost 7 bases, with 14 bases between them. The CDR3 is CASSLRPPNVGELFF. The DNA for the CDR3 is TGTGCCAGCAGCTTAAGACCCCCAAACGTCGGGGAGCTGTTTTTT.

This clonotype was seen only a few times. The V call is TRBV6-2 or TRBV6-3, the J call TRBJ2-5; 11 bases agree with TRBD2. Germline loops: CDR1 MNHEY, CDR2 SVGEGT. V dropped 7 bases and J dropped 4; count of bases not matched to a gene: 17. This CDR3 is 18 amino acids long. CDR3 region: CASMSLRYGTSGTETQYF. As DNA, the CDR3 is TGTGCCAGCATGTCTTTGAGATACGGGACTAGCGGAACAGAGACCCAGTACTTC.

V usage is TRBV29-1 and J usage is TRBJ1-4, with TRBD1 matching 7 bases. Germline CDR1 and CDR2: SQVTM and ANQGSEA. V gave up 8 bases and J gave up 8 bases; unmatched junction bases: 8. This CDR3 has 12 amino acids. Here the CDR3 DNA reads TGCAGCCTAGGACAGGCTTCGGAAAAACTGTTTTTT. This encodes CSLGQASEKLFF.

The chain recombines TRBV5-1 with TRBJ2-5; 11 nucleotides match TRBD2. Germline CDR1 SGHRS, CDR2 YFSETQ. The CDR3 loop spans 16 amino acids. The trim removed 2 bases at V and 0 bases at J, leaving 3 bases unmatched. The CDR3 DNA is TGCGCCAGCAGCTTCGGACTAGCGGGCCACCAAGAGACCCAGTACTTC. This codes for CASSFGLAGHQETQYF.

As to this clonotype: In this CDR3 the conserved last residue, phenylalanine or tryptophan, is missing, so a read error is likely. The chain employs TRBV7-3 and TRBJ2-1; D not certain. The germline V gene encodes CDR1 SGHTA and CDR2 FQGTGA. V was shortened by 1 base and J by 8 bases, with 9 bases between the two germline ends. The CDR3 spans 13 residues. CDR3 loop: CASSLRLTDEQFL. In DNA form, the CDR3 reads TGTGCCAGCAGCTTAAGGCTGACGGATGAGCAGTTCTTG.

The chain couples TRBV6-1 to TRBJ2-4; tentatively, D is TRBD1 (5 bases). Germline-derived CDR1 and CDR2 are MNHNS and SASEGT. The CDR3 spans 16 residues. V lost 1 base to trimming and J lost 1 base, with 11 bases between them. In DNA, the CDR3 is TGTGCCAGCAGTGAAGTTGGCAGGGTGGCCAAAAACATTCAGTACTTC. It specifies CASSEVGRVAKNIQYF.

This clonotype has just one count. V usage is TRBV5-1 and J usage is TRBJ2-6, with D hard to call. V shed 7 bases and J shed 0 bases, with 8 bases lying between them. The CDR3 is 14 residues long. Germline CDR1 SGHRS, CDR2 YFSETQ. CDR3 region: CASQTLSGANVLTF. CDR3 DNA: TGCGCCAGCCAAACCCTCTCTGGGGCCAACGTCCTGACTTTC.

The J gene is TRBJ2-5, the V gene TRBV29-1; weak D call: TRBD2 (5 bases). CDR3 length: 14 residues. V gave up 3 bases and J gave up 5 bases, with 16 bases separating them. Germline V gene data show CDR1 as SQVTM and CDR2 as ANQGSEA. The CDR3 sequence is CSVEQTRGTETQYF. CDR3 sequence (DNA): TGCAGCGTTGAGCAGACACGGGGAACGGAGACCCAGTACTTC.